What follows describes a single T cell receptor beta chain. The source of the sample is a study of control samples from healthy donors and cancer patients. V gave up 1 base and J gave up 3 bases, with 12 bases separating them. This CDR3 spans 15 amino acids. The germline V gene encodes CDR1 SGHRS and CDR2 YFSETQ. TCRdb's table, derived via immunoSEQ multiplex PCR, lists solely in-frame clones and lacks some. The sample comprises 160,000 or so clones, roughly 94% of which are singletons, and around 15% rests with the top ten. This chain uses TRBV5-1 with TRBJ2-3, with D perhaps matching TRBD1 (6 bases). This TCR came from a man in his sixties with colorectal cancer. Sequenced input: PBMCs. The CDR3, as DNA: TGCGCCAGCAGCTTGACAGGGCAGAAGACAGATACGCAGTATTTT. Translated, it gives CASSLTGQKTDTQYF.